One TCR beta chain is described in this entry. CDR1 is SQVTM, CDR2 ANQGSEA, per germline. Trimming removed 4 bases at V and 0 bases at J, with 25 bases between. The CDR3 sequence is 18 residues long. Methods used by the authors: Estimation of nucleated cell counts was performed using reference gene primer amplification. Some clones are missing from TCRdb's copy, which holds only in-frame ones; the method was immunoSEQ multiplex PCR. V, J and clone size are taken as reported in that table, and D and trimming were inferred from the DNA itself. The sample comprises 25,000 or so clones, approximately 90% of which are singletons, and 18% rests with the top ten. The data were taken from a study of blood T cell repertoires in COVID-19. Whole-study context: There were acute and convalescent COVID-19 samples, and they came from the United States, Italy and Spain. The analysed material was cDNA or gDNA that came from T cells, B-cell-depleted T cells, or PBMCs.

V and J are TRBV29-1 and TRBJ2-7, with D possibly matching TRBD1 (8 bases). The sequenced sample was peripheral blood. The source is a woman of 80 years or more with acute or convalescent COVID-19. The chain's CDR3 is CSVGKERQGRVNSYEQYF. CDR3 nucleotide sequence: TGCAGCGTTGGGAAGGAGAGACAGGGGAGGGTAAACTCCTACGAGCAGTACTTC.